These T cell receptor beta chains were read from a single sample in a study of blood T cell repertoires in COVID-19. Profiled with immunoSEQ multiplex PCR; TCRdb holds only in-frame clones, not every one. Of more than 110,000 clones listed, about four fifths are singletons. Sequencing input: PBMCs or T cells enriched from blood (not recorded which). The receptors were sampled from a woman between 18 and 29 years old who had been exposed to COVID-19. Each CDR3 is given with its conserved first and last residue.

TRBJ1-2 | TRBV7-9 | CASSLKTGDNYGYTF
TRBJ1-4 | TRBV6-5 | CASSYGGGREEKLFF
TRBJ1-1 | TRBV11-2 | CASSLWANTEAFF
TRBJ2-1 | TRBV5-1 | CASSFLAGAYNEQFF
TRBJ2-3 | TRBV4-2 | CASSQERSGSYTDTQYF
TRBJ1-1 | TRBV27 | CASSSNPGTGRVTEAFF
TRBJ2-7 | TRBV5-6 | CASSPGLADYEQYF
TRBJ2-7 | TRBV24-1 | CATGGPDRGDTYEQYF
TRBJ1-1 | TRBV12-1 | CASSFSPDGEITEAFF
TRBJ2-3 | TRBV10-3 | CAISKGGDTDTQYF
TRBJ1-1 | TRBV18 | CASSPRDLNTEAFF
TRBJ1-6 | TRBV19 | CASQDREGSPLHF
TRBJ2-3 | TRBV2 | CASRWTGGADTQYF
TRBJ1-5 | TRBV7-2 | CASSLTTGMDQPQHF
TRBJ1-1 | TRBV6-1 | CASSESADSDTEAFF
TRBJ1-6 | TRBV11-2 | CASSLVAGARNSPLHF
TRBJ2-7 | TRBV28 | CASSSKSRTGWAYEQYF
TRBJ1-1 | TRBV7-2 | CASSLGGRNTEAFF
TRBJ2-4 | TRBV5-1 | CASSLEGLAGLFRAKNIQYF
TRBJ2-1 | TRBV19 | CASSIKGTSGFVQFF
TRBJ2-7 | TRBV11-2 | CASSDPGQGSSYEQYF
TRBJ2-4 | TRBV1 | CTSSQDSAGGRKILAKNIQYF
TRBJ2-1 | TRBV6-4 | CASSPLAESSYNEQFF
TRBJ2-3 | TRBV7-3 | CASSSGLALDTQYF
TRBJ1-2 | TRBV7-9 | CASSTDSGYTF
TRBJ2-2 | TRBV7-9 | CASSLLAFANTGELFF